Each of the 17 T cell receptor beta chains below was sequenced from the same sample in a study of T-cell reconstitution after alpha-beta-depleted transplantation in children. Unique molecular identifiers were incorporated into the prepared TCRbeta library. TCRdb re-derived calls from the PCR reads in MiXCR, one entry per CDR3 protein. The table has 500,000 to 750,000 distinct CDR3 sequences, more than 20% seen once; the top ten hold around 36%. The specimen was PBMCs, collected before TCRalphabeta/CD19-depleted stem cell transplant. The receptors come from a boy younger than two with Wiskott-Aldrich syndrome, due to receive a stem cell transplant.

The chain is built from TRBV4-1 and TRBJ2-5; D is tentatively TRBD1 or TRBD2 (5 bases each). This CDR3 contains 16 residues. Germline values: CDR1 MGHRA, CDR2 YSYEKL. V lost 2 bases, J lost 2 bases, and 15 bases lay in between. The DNA of the CDR3 is TGCGCCAGCAGCCAAAGAGGGGATAGACCACAAGAGACCCAGTACTTC. Translated, it gives CASSQRGDRPQETQYF.

In its sample, this clonotype was seen a few times. The gene calls are TRBV6-1 and TRBJ2-1; maybe TRBD2 (5 bases). Germline lookup yields CDR1 MNHNS and CDR2 SASEGT. Between the trimmed V and J ends, which lost 0 bases and 7 bases, there was a span of 13 bases. The CDR3 consists of 15 residues. The CDR3 bases are TGTGCCAGCAGTGAAGCCCAGCGCTGGAGGAATGAGCAGTTCTTC. Translation: CASSEAQRWRNEQFF.

Only a few counts were recorded for this clonotype. The chain has TRBV5-1 and TRBJ2-2; D is possibly TRBD1 (6 bases). V dropped 4 bases and J dropped 0 bases, with 10 bases sitting between them. Looked up from germline, CDR1 is SGHRS and CDR2 is YFSETQ. This CDR3 has 15 residues. For the CDR3, the DNA is TGCGCCAGCAGCCCGGACAGATCGAACACCGGGGAGCTGTTTTTT. Amino acid sequence: CASSPDRSNTGELFF.

This clonotype was observed a few times. The chain recombines TRBV5-1 with TRBJ2-7; 8 positions match TRBD2. The CDR3 totals 19 residues. After removal of 0 bases from V and 10 bases from J, the junction contained 24 bases not matched to a gene. The germline V gene has CDR1 SGHRS and CDR2 YFSETQ. CDR3 protein: CASSLVPSGSALLLRYQYF. The CDR3 nucleotides are TGCGCCAGCAGCTTGGTACCTAGCGGGTCTGCGCTACTACTACGATACCAGTACTTC.

CDR3 nucleotide sequence: TGCAGCGGGACTAGCGGGAGGGTATTCTCCTACAATGAGCAGTTCTTC. This sequence encodes CSGTSGRVFSYNEQFF. The chain joins TRBV29-1 to TRBJ2-1; TRBD2 matches at 15 bases. The CDR3 runs 16 residues. The trim removed 7 bases at V and 0 bases at J, leaving 4 bases unmatched. The germline CDR1 and CDR2 sequences are SQVTM and ANQGSEA.

Only a few counts were recorded for this clonotype. This rearrangement joins TRBV5-1 to TRBJ2-7, with D perhaps TRBD2 (6 bases). Trimming shortened V by 0 bases and J by 0 bases, and 13 bases separated the two germline ends. From germline, CDR1 is SGHRS and CDR2 YFSETQ. The CDR3 has 16 amino acids. The CDR3 DNA reads as TGCGCCAGCAGCTTGGGGACTATCCCGTTCTCCTACGAGCAGTACTTC. Translating gives CASSLGTIPFSYEQYF.

V and J are TRBV19 and TRBJ1-5; 7 bases are a match to TRBD1. Germline V gives CDR1 LNHDA, CDR2 SQIVND (reference sequence). The CDR3 spans 15 residues. After removal of 9 bases from V and 2 bases from J, the junction contained 10 bases not matched to a gene. The CDR3 spells CASYGTDRGNQPQHF. CDR3 DNA: TGTGCCAGCTATGGGACCGACAGGGGCAATCAGCCCCAGCATTTT.

This clonotype was counted only a few times. This chain connects TRBV6-5 to TRBJ1-6; 8 bases map to TRBD1. The V and J ends lost 2 bases and 6 bases, in that order; junction bases with no gene match: 9. The CDR3 extends over 17 amino acids. From germline, CDR1 is MNHEY and CDR2 SVGAGI. In nucleotides, the CDR3 is TGTGCCAGCAGTTACGTCCTTGGACAGGGAGCTAATTCACCCCTCCACTTT. It codes for CASSYVLGQGANSPLHF.

There are a few counts of this clonotype. V is TRBV20-1 and J is TRBJ1-3; weak D call: TRBD1 (5 bases). There are 15 residues in the CDR3. Germline values: CDR1 DFQATT, CDR2 SNEGSKA (reference sequence). The germline V and J ends were trimmed by 2 bases and 10 bases, with 21 bases remaining between them. The chain's CDR3 is CSARNRDSSFTTIYF. In DNA, the CDR3 is TGCAGTGCTAGAAACCGGGACTCAAGTTTCACTACCATATATTTT.

This clonotype was found a few times. The V gene is TRBV15, the J gene TRBJ1-2; D is possibly TRBD1 (5 bases). CDR1 LNHNV and CDR2 YYDKDF come from the germline V gene (reference sequence). The CDR3 sequence is 14 residues long. V lost 3 bases to trimming and J lost 4 bases, with 12 bases between them. CDR3 protein: CATSREIGTYGYTF. CDR3 nucleotides: TGTGCCACCAGCAGGGAGATAGGGACCTATGGCTACACCTTC.

The chain uses TRBV7-2 and TRBJ2-3, with 12 bases fitting TRBD1. The CDR3 is 15 residues long. The ends lost 5 bases at V and 4 bases at J; junction bases unmatched: 4. Germline CDR1 and CDR2: SGHTA and FQGNSA. CDR3 protein: CASSPGQGAADTQYF. DNA for the CDR3: TGTGCCAGCAGCCCGGGACAGGGGGCCGCAGATACGCAGTATTTT. Together with reference TRBV7-2 and TRBJ2-3, the CDR3 gives the full variable domain: GAGVSQSPSNKVTEKGKDVELRCDPISGHTALYWYRQSLGQGLEFLIYFQGNSAPDKSGLPSDRFSAERTGGSVSTLTIQRTQQEDSAVYLCASSPGQGAADTQYFGPGTRLTVL.

V is TRBV30 and J is TRBJ2-1; 7 bases are shared with TRBD2. The CDR3 runs 15 residues. Germline V gene data show CDR1 as GTSNPN and CDR2 as SVGIG (reference sequence). Unmatched junction bases numbered 11, after V lost 1 base and J lost 8 bases. CDR3 residues: CAWSAPLRLADEQFF. The CDR3 DNA reads as TGTGCCTGGAGTGCCCCTTTAAGACTAGCTGATGAGCAGTTCTTC.

V is TRBV29-1 and J is TRBJ2-1; tentative D call: TRBD2 (5 bases). V lost 7 bases, J lost 2 bases, and 12 bases lay in between. Germline V gene data show CDR1 as SQVTM and CDR2 as ANQGSEA. The CDR3 extends over 13 amino acids. CDR3: CSGSGWAYNEQFF. CDR3 sequence (DNA): TGCAGCGGATCGGGGTGGGCCTACAATGAGCAGTTCTTC.

J is TRBJ2-1 and V is TRBV9; 11 positions agree with TRBD2. J was trimmed by 6 bases and V by 2 bases; bases with no gene match: 4. Germline CDR1 and CDR2: SGDLS and YYNGEE. CDR3 size: 15 residues. CDR3 region: CASSVFSGRANEQFF. The CDR3 region has the DNA TGTGCCAGCAGCGTTTTTAGCGGGAGGGCCAATGAGCAGTTCTTC.

The genes are TRBV10-3 and TRBJ2-5; D is unclear. V lost 0 bases to trimming and J lost 2 bases, with 4 bases between them. CDR3 size: 13 residues. Germline-derived CDR1 and CDR2 are ENHRY and SYGVKD. In nucleotides, the CDR3 is TGTGCCATCAGTGAGTCCATGCAAGAGACCCAGTACTTC. It yields the protein CAISESMQETQYF.

This clonotype appeared a few times. The chain joins TRBV5-5 to TRBJ2-7; possibly TRBD1 for D (5 bases). The CDR3 runs to 14 residues. V lost 0 bases and J lost 3, with 10 bases in between. Germline lookup yields CDR1 SGHKS and CDR2 YYEKEE (reference sequence). The CDR3 loop reads CASSLVQDNYEQYF. The CDR3 DNA sequence: TGTGCCAGCAGCTTGGTACAGGACAACTACGAGCAGTACTTC. Looking up the rest from reference TRBV5-5 and TRBJ2-7 gives the full variable domain: DAGVTQSPTHLIKTRGQQVTLRCSPISGHKSVSWYQQVLGQGPQFIFQYYEKEERGRGNFPDRFSARQFPNYSSELNVNALLLGDSALYLCASSLVQDNYEQYFGPGTRLTVT.

V gene TRBV5-1 combines with J gene TRBJ2-2; D might be TRBD1 (6 bases). This CDR3 is built from 16 residues. Per germline, CDR1 SGHRS and CDR2 YFSETQ. V was pared by 0 bases and J by 1 base, with 10 bases between. DNA for the CDR3: TGCGCCAGCAGCTTGGTAGGGACACTGAACACCGGGGAGCTGTTTTTT. Its protein product is CASSLVGTLNTGELFF.